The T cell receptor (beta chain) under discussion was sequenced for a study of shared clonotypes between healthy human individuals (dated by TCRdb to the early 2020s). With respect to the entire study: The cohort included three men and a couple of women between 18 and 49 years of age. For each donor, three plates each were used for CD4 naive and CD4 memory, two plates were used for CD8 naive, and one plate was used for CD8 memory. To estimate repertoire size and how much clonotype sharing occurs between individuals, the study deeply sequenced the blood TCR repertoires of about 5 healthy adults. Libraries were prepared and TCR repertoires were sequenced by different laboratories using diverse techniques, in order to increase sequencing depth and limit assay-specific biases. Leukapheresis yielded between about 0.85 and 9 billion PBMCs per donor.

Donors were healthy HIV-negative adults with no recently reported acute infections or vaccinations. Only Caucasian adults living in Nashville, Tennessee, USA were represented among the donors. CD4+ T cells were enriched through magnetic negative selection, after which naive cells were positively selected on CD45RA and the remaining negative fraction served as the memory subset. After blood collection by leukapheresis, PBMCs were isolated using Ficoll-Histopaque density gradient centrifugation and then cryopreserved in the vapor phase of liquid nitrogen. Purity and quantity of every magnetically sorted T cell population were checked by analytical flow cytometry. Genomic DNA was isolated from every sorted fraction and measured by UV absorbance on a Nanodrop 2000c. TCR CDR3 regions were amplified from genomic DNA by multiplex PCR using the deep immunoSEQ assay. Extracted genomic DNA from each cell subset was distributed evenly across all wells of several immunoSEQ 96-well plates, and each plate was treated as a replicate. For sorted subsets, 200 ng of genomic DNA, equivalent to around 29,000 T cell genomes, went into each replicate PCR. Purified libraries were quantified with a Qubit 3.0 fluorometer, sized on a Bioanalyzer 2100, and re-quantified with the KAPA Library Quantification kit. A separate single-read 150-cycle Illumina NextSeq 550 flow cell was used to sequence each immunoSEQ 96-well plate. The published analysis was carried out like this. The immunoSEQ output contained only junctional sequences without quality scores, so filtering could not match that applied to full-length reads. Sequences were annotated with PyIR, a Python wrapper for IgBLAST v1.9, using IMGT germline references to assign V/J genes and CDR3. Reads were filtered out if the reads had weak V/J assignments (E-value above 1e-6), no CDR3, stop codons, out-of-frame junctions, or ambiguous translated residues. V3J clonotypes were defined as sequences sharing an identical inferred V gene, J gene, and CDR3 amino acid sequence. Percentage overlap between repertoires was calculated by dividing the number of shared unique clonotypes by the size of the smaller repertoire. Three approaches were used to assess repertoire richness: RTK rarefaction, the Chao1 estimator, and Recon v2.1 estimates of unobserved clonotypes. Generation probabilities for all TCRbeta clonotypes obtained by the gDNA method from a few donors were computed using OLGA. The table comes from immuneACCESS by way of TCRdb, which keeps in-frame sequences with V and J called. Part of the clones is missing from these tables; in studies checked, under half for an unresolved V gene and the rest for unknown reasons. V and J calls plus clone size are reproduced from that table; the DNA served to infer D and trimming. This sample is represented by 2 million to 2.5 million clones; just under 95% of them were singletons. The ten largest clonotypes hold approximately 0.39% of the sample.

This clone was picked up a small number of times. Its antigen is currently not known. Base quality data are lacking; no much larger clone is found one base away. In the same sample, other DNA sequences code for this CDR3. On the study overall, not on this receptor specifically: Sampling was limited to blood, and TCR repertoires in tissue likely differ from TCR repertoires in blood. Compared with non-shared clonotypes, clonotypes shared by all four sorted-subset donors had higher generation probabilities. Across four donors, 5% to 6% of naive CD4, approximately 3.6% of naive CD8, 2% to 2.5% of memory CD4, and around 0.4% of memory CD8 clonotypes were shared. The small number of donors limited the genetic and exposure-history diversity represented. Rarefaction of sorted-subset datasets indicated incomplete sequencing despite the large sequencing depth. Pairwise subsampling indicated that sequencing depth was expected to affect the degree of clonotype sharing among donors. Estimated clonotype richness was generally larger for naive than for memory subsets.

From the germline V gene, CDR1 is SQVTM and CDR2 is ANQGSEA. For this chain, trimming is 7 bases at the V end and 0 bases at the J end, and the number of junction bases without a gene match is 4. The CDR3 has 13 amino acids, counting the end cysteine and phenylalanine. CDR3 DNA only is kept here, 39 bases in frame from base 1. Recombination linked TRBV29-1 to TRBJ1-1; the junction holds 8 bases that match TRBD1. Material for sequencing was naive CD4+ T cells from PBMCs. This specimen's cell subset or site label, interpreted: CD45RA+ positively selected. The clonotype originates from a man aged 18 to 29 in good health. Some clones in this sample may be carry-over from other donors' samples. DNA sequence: TGCAGCGCGAGACAGGGGTTGAACACTGAAGCTTTCTTT. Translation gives CSARQGLNTEAFF.